The 21 T cell receptor beta chains given below trace back to one sample, sequenced in a study of control samples from healthy donors and cancer patients. Profiled with immunoSEQ multiplex PCR; TCRdb holds only in-frame clones, not every one. The sample lists roughly 140,000 clones, over 90% occurring once. Input material: blood. These receptors all come from a man in his fifties or sixties in good health.

A note on this clone: Other nucleotide sequences in the sample specify the same CDR3. The CDR3 bases are TGTGCCAGCTCACCCGGGACAGATAATTCACCCCTCCACTTT. Translation: CASSPGTDNSPLHF. The V call is TRBV18, the J call TRBJ1-6, with 7 bases fitting TRBD1. The CDR3 is 14 residues long. V was pared by 3 bases and J by 5 bases, with 1 base of the junction left unmatched. The germline V gene has CDR1 KGHSH and CDR2 LQKENI. Filled out from reference TRBV18 and TRBJ1-6, the complete variable domain reads NAGVMQNPRHLVRRRGQEARLRCSPMKGHSHVYWYRQLPEEGLKFMVYLQKENIIDESGMPKERFSAEFPKEGPSILRIQQVVRGDSAAYFCASSPGTDNSPLHFGNGTRLTVT.

This chain uses TRBV15 with TRBJ2-1; D call uncertain. Trimming took 0 bases from V and 9 from J, leaving 9 bases between them. CDR3 length: 13 amino acids. In germline, CDR1 is LNHNV, CDR2 YYDKDF (reference sequence). CDR3 bases: TGTGCCACCAGCAGAGACCTAGAGTCTGAGCAGTTCTTC. Protein: CATSRDLESEQFF.

The CDR3 DNA sequence: TGTGCCAGCAGCTTCACAAGGAATTACGAGCAGTACTTC. Protein product: CASSFTRNYEQYF. This chain uses TRBV7-8 with TRBJ2-7; D is unresolved. V was shortened by 3 bases and J by 4 bases, with 10 bases between the two germline ends. CDR1 is SGHVS, CDR2 FQNEAQ, per germline. The CDR3 is 13 amino acids.

The chain employs TRBV9 and TRBJ1-2; TRBD1 matches 8 bases. Losses at the gene ends were 0 bases for V and 4 bases for J; bases not matched to a gene: 5. CDR3 size: 15 residues. From germline, CDR1 is SGDLS and CDR2 YYNGEE. The CDR3 here is CASSVAGQGAYGYTF. The CDR3, as DNA: TGTGCCAGCAGCGTAGCGGGGCAGGGGGCCTATGGCTACACCTTC.

The CDR3, as DNA: TGTGCCAGCAGTCCGGCCGGGAAGGTTGAATCCCATGGCTACACCTTC. This sequence encodes CASSPAGKVESHGYTF. This rearrangement joins TRBV28 to TRBJ1-2, with D uncertain. Deletions cut 5 bases from V and 6 bases from J, with 22 bases between. This CDR3 spans 16 amino acids. Per germline, CDR1 MDHEN and CDR2 SYDVKM.

Written as DNA, the CDR3 is TGTGCCAGCAGTTCGACAGGACCAGAGACCCAGTACTTC. This translates into CASSSTGPETQYF. The V call is TRBV12-3 or TRBV12-4, the J call TRBJ2-5; a weak D match, TRBD1 (6 bases). V lost 4 bases and J lost 4, with 10 bases in between. This CDR3 spans 13 amino acids.

J is TRBJ1-6 and V is TRBV28; unclear D gene. The CDR3 runs to 15 residues. Trimming shortened V by 4 bases and J by 2 bases, and 9 bases separated the two germline ends. Germline loops: CDR1 MDHEN, CDR2 SYDVKM. CDR3 residues: CASSSRLTYNSPLHF. In DNA form, the CDR3 reads TGTGCCAGCAGTTCCCGGTTAACCTATAATTCACCCCTCCACTTT. Looking up the rest from reference TRBV28 and TRBJ1-6 gives the full variable domain: DVKVTQSSRYLVKRTGEKVFLECVQDMDHENMFWYRQDPGLGLRLIYFSYDVKMKEKGDIPEGYSVSREKKERFSLILESASTNQTSMYLCASSSRLTYNSPLHFGNGTRLTVT.

The gene calls are TRBV6-5 and TRBJ1-2; D unclear. In germline, CDR1 is MNHEY, CDR2 SVGAGI. V gave up 5 bases and J gave up 2 bases, with 12 bases separating them. The CDR3 loop spans 14 amino acids. The CDR3 region has the DNA TGTGCCAGCAGTCCCGACCGGAGGAACTATGGCTACACCTTC. Translation: CASSPDRRNYGYTF.

The rearrangement links TRBV6-5 to TRBJ1-1; D may be TRBD1 (5 bases). The CDR3 covers 15 residues. The V gene lost 6 bases and the J gene lost 0 bases, with 14 bases spanning the gap. Looked up from germline, CDR1 is MNHEY and CDR2 is SVGAGI. The CDR3 sequence is CASSRKGLMNTEAFF. In DNA form, the CDR3 reads TGTGCCAGCAGCCGCAAGGGGCTAATGAACACTGAAGCTTTCTTT.

V usage is TRBV6-5 and J usage is TRBJ1-3; D is ambiguous. This CDR3 spans 16 amino acids. In germline, CDR1 is MNHEY, CDR2 SVGAGI. Deletions cut 0 bases from V and 0 bases from J, with 9 bases between. CDR3 nucleotides: TGTGCCAGCAGTTACTCTCTCCTCTACTCTGGAAACACCATATATTTT. Amino acid sequence: CASSYSLLYSGNTIYF.

V gene TRBV6-5 combines with J gene TRBJ2-7, with unresolved D. The V end was cut by 2 bases, the J end by 5 bases, with 16 bases between. CDR3 length equals 15 residues. The germline V gene has CDR1 MNHEY and CDR2 SVGAGI. The CDR3 DNA is TGTGCCAGCAGTTACGGGGTGGCCTCGGGCCACGAGCAGTACTTC. It yields the protein CASSYGVASGHEQYF.

The DNA for the CDR3 is TGCGCCAGCAGCCCGCAATCGACGAACACCGGGGAGCTGTTTTTT. This translates into CASSPQSTNTGELFF. The V call is TRBV4-1, the J call TRBJ2-2, with D unresolved. Germline V CDR1 and CDR2: MGHRA, YSYEKL. V was pared by 4 bases and J by 0 bases, with 9 bases between. The CDR3 totals 15 residues.

The rearrangement links TRBV28 to TRBJ2-7; maybe TRBD1 (6 bases). The germline V gene encodes CDR1 MDHEN and CDR2 SYDVKM. The ends were cut back, 7 bases at V and 2 bases at J, with 15 bases in the middle. CDR3 length equals 14 residues. The CDR3 loop reads CASNHRDKAYEQYF. The CDR3 region has the DNA TGTGCCAGCAACCACCGGGACAAAGCCTACGAGCAGTACTTC.

The chain links TRBV19 to TRBJ1-5; D unresolved. The germline gives CDR1 LNHDA, CDR2 SQIVND (reference sequence). V lost 6 bases and J lost 2, with 14 bases in between. CDR3 length: 15 amino acids. The CDR3 coding sequence is TGTGCCAGTAGGGACGAACAGAAGGGCAATCAGCCCCAGCATTTT. Translating gives CASRDEQKGNQPQHF.

The gene calls are TRBV19 and TRBJ1-4; no firm D call. Trimming stripped 3 bases from V and 0 bases from J, with 11 bases between. The germline gives CDR1 LNHDA, CDR2 SQIVND (reference sequence). The CDR3 is made up of 16 amino acids. CDR3 protein: CASSITVPTTNEKLFF. CDR3 in DNA: TGTGCCAGTAGTATCACCGTTCCTACAACTAATGAAAAACTGTTTTTT.

The CDR3 spells CATSRDPGGHQPQHF. The DNA of the CDR3 is TGTGCCACCAGCAGAGATCCAGGGGGACATCAGCCCCAGCATTTT. This chain uses TRBV15 with TRBJ1-5; 7 bases map to TRBD1. CDR1 is LNHNV, CDR2 YYDKDF, per germline (reference sequence). The CDR3 runs to 15 residues. The J segment lost 5 bases and the V segment lost 0 bases, leaving 4 bases of the junction unmatched.

V gene TRBV7-2 combines with J gene TRBJ1-5; possible D gene TRBD1, 6 bases. CDR3 size: 16 residues. Per the germline V gene, CDR1 is SGHTA and CDR2 is FQGNSA. The V gene lost 2 bases and the J gene lost 3 bases, with 14 bases spanning the gap. Written as DNA, the CDR3 is TGTGCCAGCAGCTTAATGGGGGCATCGGCCAATCAGCCCCAGCATTTT. It codes for CASSLMGASANQPQHF.

V usage is TRBV2 and J usage is TRBJ2-7; maybe TRBD2 (6 bases). Germline V gene lookup returns CDR1 SNHLY and CDR2 FYNNEI. This CDR3 spans 14 amino acids. Trimming stripped 8 bases from V and 3 bases from J, with 17 bases between. The CDR3 DNA follows: TGTGCCAGCTCCAATTCGGGACTCAGCTACGAGCAGTACTTC. Its protein product is CASSNSGLSYEQYF.

The J gene is TRBJ2-2, the V gene TRBV15; tentatively, D is TRBD1 (5 bases). The CDR3 contains 14 residues. V was shortened by 8 bases and J by 3 bases, with 13 bases between the two germline ends. Germline CDR1 LNHNV, CDR2 YYDKDF (reference sequence). In DNA form, the CDR3 reads TGTGCCACCCAAAGGGGCGCGGACACCGGGGAGCTGTTTTTT. It encodes CATQRGADTGELFF.

V usage is TRBV7-9 and J usage is TRBJ1-2; D is unresolved. Germline V gives CDR1 SEHNR, CDR2 FQNEAQ (reference sequence). The CDR3 is 14 amino acids. Trimming cost V 0 bases and J 8 bases, with 13 bases left between them. Here the CDR3 reads CASSLAAGRLGYTF. The CDR3 nucleotides are TGTGCCAGCAGCTTAGCGGCGGGGAGGCTAGGCTACACCTTC.

V gene TRBV9 combines with J gene TRBJ1-1; TRBD1 agrees at 8 bases. The CDR3 has 17 residues. The germline V gene encodes CDR1 SGDLS and CDR2 YYNGEE. V lost 0 bases and J lost 2; bases outside the gene matches: 9. CDR3 DNA sequence: TGTGCCAGCAGCGTAGGCCCACCACAGGGGGGAAACACTGAAGCTTTCTTT. Its protein is CASSVGPPQGGNTEAFF.